The 16 T cell receptor beta chains reported below all come from one sample, sequenced in a study of blood T cell repertoires in COVID-19. Assay: immunoSEQ multiplex PCR; the TCRdb copy retains only in-frame clones and omits some. The sample lists about 360,000 clones; approximately 87% were seen once. Input material: PBMCs or T cells enriched from blood (not recorded which). The receptors shown here come from a man aged 30 to 45 who had recovered from COVID-19.

The chain recombines TRBV20-1 with TRBJ1-2; D not resolved. V was trimmed by 7 bases and J by 1 base, leaving 7 bases between them. CDR1 is DFQATT and CDR2 is SNEGSKA in the germline V gene (reference sequence). The CDR3 is 11 amino acids. CDR3 protein: CSDGVNYGYTF. As DNA, the CDR3 is TGCAGTGACGGAGTTAACTATGGCTACACCTTC.

This clone has ten or more counts. The rearrangement uses TRBV7-2 and TRBJ1-6, with no clear D. This CDR3 has 14 residues. CDR1 is SGHTA, CDR2 FQGNSA, per germline. Trimming left V 1 base short and J 8 bases short, with 9 bases between. CDR3 residues: CASSLGAADSPLHF. The CDR3 DNA sequence: TGTGCCAGCAGCTTAGGCGCAGCGGATTCACCCCTCCACTTT. Together with reference TRBV7-2 and TRBJ1-6, the CDR3 gives the full variable domain: GAGVSQSPSNKVTEKGKDVELRCDPISGHTALYWYRQSLGQGLEFLIYFQGNSAPDKSGLPSDRFSAERTGGSVSTLTIQRTQQEDSAVYLCASSLGAADSPLHFGNGTRLTVT.

The V and J genes are TRBV10-1 and TRBJ2-3; 8 positions agree with TRBD2. The CDR3 contains 16 residues. With 0 bases clipped from V and 0 bases from J, the junction kept 2 bases outside the gene matches. Germline CDR1 is WNHNN and CDR2 is SYGVQD (reference sequence). The CDR3 region has the DNA TGCGCCAGCAGTGAGTCGAGCGGGGGTAGCACAGATACGCAGTATTTT. It specifies CASSESSGGSTDTQYF.

This chain joins TRBV7-2 and TRBJ1-2; D is possibly TRBD1 (6 bases). Deletions cut 0 bases from V and 4 bases from J, with 9 bases between. CDR1 is SGHTA, CDR2 FQGNSA, per germline. The CDR3 extends over 14 amino acids. CDR3 sequence: CASSLAQGIYGYTF. DNA of the CDR3: TGTGCCAGCAGCTTAGCGCAGGGGATCTATGGCTACACCTTC. The whole variable domain, filled in from reference TRBV7-2 and TRBJ1-2, reads GAGVSQSPSNKVTEKGKDVELRCDPISGHTALYWYRQSLGQGLEFLIYFQGNSAPDKSGLPSDRFSAERTGGSVSTLTIQRTQQEDSAVYLCASSLAQGIYGYTFGSGTRLTVV.

The count of this clone is one. The chain couples TRBV19 to TRBJ2-6; D is perhaps TRBD2 (6 bases). The ends were cut back, 3 bases at V and 2 bases at J, with 11 bases in the middle. The CDR3 is 16 residues long. The germline V gene has CDR1 LNHDA and CDR2 SQIVND (reference sequence). CDR3 nucleotide sequence: TGTGCCAGTAGTATGCCCGGGGGAGCTGGGGCCAACGTCCTGACTTTC. Its translation: CASSMPGGAGANVLTF.

DNA of the CDR3: TGTGCCAGCCCCCCGGACAGGAGGAGCTACACCTTC. Amino acids: CASPPDRRSYTF. V is TRBV19 and J is TRBJ1-2, with 7 bases fitting TRBD1. Germline values: CDR1 LNHDA, CDR2 SQIVND (reference sequence). Losses at the gene ends were 9 bases for V and 9 bases for J; bases not matched to a gene: 10. The CDR3 sequence is 12 residues long. Combining the CDR3 with reference TRBV19 and TRBJ1-2 gives the whole variable domain DGGITQSPKYLFRKEGQNVTLSCEQNLNHDAMYWYRQDPGQGLRLIYYSQIVNDFQKGDIAEGYSVSREKKESFPLTVTSAQKNPTAFYLCASPPDRRSYTFGSGTRLTVV.

Turning to this clone: Additional DNA sequences in this sample encode the identical CDR3. The chain carries TRBV5-4 and TRBJ2-7, with D possibly matching TRBD2 (7 bases). Germline V gives CDR1 SGHNT, CDR2 YYREEE (reference sequence). Trimming removed 0 bases at V and 0 bases at J, with 10 bases between. This CDR3 has 15 amino acids. The DNA of the CDR3 is TGTGCCAGCAGCTTGGAGGGGGGGAGCTCCTACGAGCAGTACTTC. Amino acid sequence: CASSLEGGSSYEQYF. The full variable domain, in which reference TRBV5-4 and TRBJ2-7 provide the parts outside the CDR3, is ETGVTQSPTHLIKTRGQQVTLRCSSQSGHNTVSWYQQALGQGPQFIFQYYREEENGRGNFPPRFSGLQFPNYSSELNVNALELDDSALYLCASSLEGGSSYEQYFGPGTRLTVT.

The chain joins TRBV27 to TRBJ2-7; TRBD1 matches 7 bases. In germline, CDR1 is MNHEY, CDR2 SMNVEV (reference sequence). The CDR3 is 14 amino acids. Trimming took 5 bases from V and 1 from J; bases not matched to a gene: 5. The CDR3: CASSTRDSSYEQYF. CDR3 bases: TGTGCCAGCAGTACCCGGGACAGTTCCTACGAGCAGTACTTC.

This chain uses TRBV18 with TRBJ2-7; a possible D gene is TRBD1 (6 bases). V lost 9 bases and J lost 4, with 19 bases in between. CDR3 length: 14 residues. In germline, CDR1 is KGHSH, CDR2 LQKENI. The CDR3 is CASSNPGQLYEQYF. The CDR3 nucleotides are TGTGCCAGTTCGAATCCCGGACAGCTTTACGAGCAGTACTTC.

On this clone itself: At the DNA level, this CDR3 is encoded by other sequences in the same sample as well. The chain joins TRBV7-2 to TRBJ2-3, with D perhaps TRBD2 (6 bases). CDR3 size: 15 residues. Germline V gene lookup returns CDR1 SGHTA and CDR2 FQGNSA. V lost 1 base and J lost 2, with 10 bases in between. The CDR3 sequence is CASSLGGVLTDTQYF. Written as DNA, the CDR3 is TGTGCCAGCAGCTTAGGCGGGGTCCTCACAGATACGCAGTATTTT.

The J gene is TRBJ1-1, the V gene TRBV30; TRBD1 might be the D (6 bases). The CDR3 runs 11 residues. Germline V CDR1 and CDR2: GTSNPN, SVGIG (reference sequence). The germline V and J ends were trimmed by 5 bases and 8 bases, with 12 bases remaining between them. The CDR3 coding sequence is TGTGCCTGGGTGGGGGCAGGGGAAGCTTTCTTT. Translated: CAWVGAGEAFF.

The chain carries TRBV6-5 and TRBJ1-2; D gene uncertain. V shed 6 bases and J shed 2 bases, with 13 bases lying between them. The length of the CDR3 is 14 residues. Germline V gene data show CDR1 as MNHEY and CDR2 as SVGAGI. DNA of the CDR3: TGTGCCAGCAGGACCCTGGGCAGAAACTATGGCTACACCTTC. As protein: CASRTLGRNYGYTF.

This clone was seen just once. This chain joins TRBV4-3 and TRBJ2-3; 7 bases fit TRBD2. CDR3 length: 17 residues. V dropped 0 bases and J dropped 2; count of bases not matched to a gene: 8. Looked up from germline, CDR1 is LGHNA and CDR2 is YSLEER. The CDR3 spells CASSQDPAGEYTDTQYF. The CDR3 DNA reads as TGCGCCAGCAGCCAAGATCCGGCGGGGGAGTACACAGATACGCAGTATTTT.

The chain is built from TRBV19 and TRBJ2-4, with D possibly TRBD2 on 5 matching bases. With 5 bases removed from V and 8 bases from J, the gap between germline ends came to 16 bases. Germline V gene lookup returns CDR1 LNHDA and CDR2 SQIVND (reference sequence). This CDR3 is 14 amino acids long. The CDR3 DNA reads as TGTGCCAGTAGTCCCTCTGGATCGGGATACATTCAGTACTTC. Protein: CASSPSGSGYIQYF.

This sequence joins TRBV5-3 and TRBJ2-5, with 8 bases identical to TRBD1. TRBV5-3 is labeled an ORF, and its function is uncertain. V shed 10 bases and J 2 bases; nucleotides not matched to a gene: 10. The length of the CDR3 is 14 residues. The CDR3 region is CALAGGKLQETQYF. The CDR3 nucleotides are TGTGCCCTGGCAGGGGGCAAATTACAAGAGACCCAGTACTTC.

This clone was detected only a few times. This sequence joins TRBV18 and TRBJ2-3, with D hard to call. The CDR3 contains 14 residues. Germline lookup yields CDR1 KGHSH and CDR2 LQKENI. Between the trimmed V and J ends, which lost 0 bases and 6 bases, there was a span of 10 bases. In nucleotides, the CDR3 is TGTGCCAGCTCACCACCGGGCCAGTCCGATACGCAGTATTTT. Protein: CASSPPGQSDTQYF.